This T cell receptor beta chain originates from a study of vaccination effects on CD4 cells after COVID-19 (dated by TCRdb to between 2022 and 2023). Context from the whole study: To identify antigen-specific CD4+ T cell clonotypes by their expansion, the ViraFEST assay first stimulated PBMC with viral peptide pools and then applied TCR sequencing. SARS-CoV-2 spike-specific CD4+ TCR repertoires from before and after mRNA vaccination were compared in COVID-19 convalescent patients and in infection-naive vaccine recipients. Across the study, the median time from the second dose to post-vaccine sampling was 72 days (range 14 to 241). Cultures from other donors in the study were sequenced using the Oncomine TCR Beta short-read assay on an Illumina iSeq 100. Three convalescent patients were sampled early (day +14) and late (day +241, +227, +161 respectively) after vaccination. Some 2 million PBMC per well were cultured in IMDM with around 5% human AB serum, around 10 IU/ml IL-2 and gentamicin, plus 10 ug/ml peptides. The full study included over 8 COVID-19 convalescent patients and several SARS-CoV-2-naive healthy vaccine recipients. Study-wide conclusions, independent of this receptor: Limitations of the study were the small number of convalescent patients and the absence of early post-infection timepoints. Both infection-induced and vaccine-induced clones contracted markedly at late post-vaccination timepoints, which is consistent with waning T cell responses. For convalescent patients, new clones induced by the vaccine made up most of the post-vaccine spike-reactive repertoire, and these new clones were largely distinct from the clones induced by infection.

The library was produced with the immunoSEQ multiplex PCR assay. DNA from the cultured and isolated CD4+ T cells underwent TCR beta CDR3 sequencing. The original methods were these. Non-productive TCR sequences were discarded, and reads were trimmed to the CDR3 region, with only CDR3s of 7 or more amino acids retained. The MANAFEST web app was used to pick out antigen-specific clonotypes by comparing their expansion in peptide wells with that in reference cultures. To count as positive, a clone had to show expansion at FDR<0.05 compared with the reference and with all other wells, an odds ratio above 5, and a frequency above 0.1% in two replicate wells. Clonotypes significantly expanded in SARS-CoV-2 spike wells and in at least one common cold coronavirus spike condition were defined as cross-reactive. CDR3 similarity was assessed by Levenshtein distance with the stringdist R package, and unrooted trees were built with ape in R 3.6.1. The table comes from immuneACCESS by way of TCRdb, which keeps in-frame sequences with V and J called. Part of the clones is missing from these tables; in studies checked, under half for an unresolved V gene and the rest for unknown reasons. V and J calls and clone size are given by that table; D and trimming were obtained from the DNA. Across this sample there are tens of thousands of clones, with approximately 82% seen only once. The ten biggest clones cover roughly 3.6% of the sample.

From its cysteine to its phenylalanine, the CDR3 spans 14 amino acids. Here the CDR3 DNA is all that survives: 42 bases in frame from base 1. CDR1 and CDR2, looked up from the germline V gene, are SNHLY and FYNNEI. Trimming takes 4 bases from V and 1 base from J, and the germline ends sit 10 bases apart. After around 10 days of culture, CD4+ T cells were isolated with the EasySep CD4+ T cell isolation kit. Convalescent patients had PCR-confirmed SARS-CoV-2 infection between March and December 2020, before Alpha, Beta and Delta variants emerged in the United States. Each participant got two doses of an mRNA SARS-CoV-2 vaccine, either BNT162b2 or mRNA-1273. On days 3 and 7, half of the culture medium was replaced with fresh IL-2-containing medium. Unless otherwise noted, each peptide stimulation condition was cultured in triplicate wells. PBMC were separated from whole blood using Ficoll-Paque Plus gradient centrifugation and were then either cryopreserved at -140C or used fresh. The QIAamp micro DNA kit was used to extract genomic DNA from the cultured CD4+ T cells.

In the case of this clone: Its antigen is not yet known. No base quality values were provided; no much bigger clone lies one nucleotide off.

The TCR comes from a human donor who had a prior SARS-CoV-2 infection. Sequenced material: CD4+ T cells from PBMCs cultured without peptide, taken after COVID-19 vaccination. The rearrangement combines TRBV2 with TRBJ1-1, with the D segment identity uncertain. The DNA is as follows: TGTGCCAGCAGTGTTCTATTTGAGAACACTGAAGCTTTCTTT. Its protein product is CASSVLFENTEAFF.